The T cell receptor (beta chain) under discussion was sequenced for a study of blood T cell repertoires in COVID-19. In the study overall: The United States, Italy and Spain supplied acute and convalescent COVID-19 samples. PBMCs, B-cell-depleted T cells, or T cells were the source of the cDNA or gDNA that made up the material.

This clone was detected only a few times. Between the trimmed V and J ends, which lost 4 bases and 2 bases, there was a span of 6 bases. CDR1 is SNHLY and CDR2 is FYNNEI in the germline V gene. The CDR3 sequence is 13 residues long. Authors' analysis steps: It was from reference gene primer amplification that nucleated cell counts were estimated. Sequencing used immunoSEQ multiplex PCR; TCRdb keeps in-frame clones, though not all of them. V and J calls plus clone size are reproduced from that table; the DNA served to infer D and trimming. Of fewer than 500,000 clones listed, more than 80% are singletons.

The TCR was taken from a woman aged 25-40 years with active or convalescent COVID-19. The specimen sequenced was peripheral blood. This chain joins TRBV2 and TRBJ2-1; D is undetermined. The CDR3 DNA follows: TGTGCCAGCAGTGGCAGGACCTACAATGAGCAGTTCTTC. Translating gives CASSGRTYNEQFF.